The clone carrying this T cell receptor (beta chain) was counted between two and nine times. These data belong to a study of blood T cell repertoires in COVID-19. The germline V and J ends were trimmed by 6 bases and 3 bases, with 9 bases remaining between them. The CDR3 consists of 14 residues. Germline CDR1 is SNHLY and CDR2 is FYNNEI. In the authors' workflow: The assay estimated nucleated cells by amplifying reference gene primers. Repertoires were generated with immunoSEQ multiplex PCR, while TCRdb's copy carries only in-frame clones and drops some. Clone size and the V and J calls come from that table; the DNA yielded D and trimming. The sample shows roughly 80,000 clones, over 70% of them seen only once.

The receptor's source is a man older than 75 with acute or convalescent COVID-19. Sequenced material: peripheral blood. The rearrangement uses TRBV2 and TRBJ1-6; D is unresolved. The CDR3 DNA is TGTGCCAGCAGCTTGCAGGTCTATAATTCACCCCTCCACTTT. This gives the protein CASSLQVYNSPLHF.